What follows are 26 T cell receptor beta chains derived from one specimen sequenced in a study of cytomegalovirus exposure and HLA in healthy donors. The repertoire was sequenced with immunoSEQ multiplex PCR; TCRdb's copy has only in-frame clones and lacks some. The sample gives 130,000 or so clones, about nine tenths of which show up once; over 5% is in the top ten. The sample was PBMCs. These receptors were taken from a woman aged 25 to 39 in good health and CMV-seropositive.

V and J are TRBV25-1 and TRBJ1-1; no clear D. The CDR3 is 14 amino acids. Germline CDR1 is MGHDK and CDR2 is SYGVNS. The V and J ends lost 1 base and 2 bases respectively, with 8 bases between them. The CDR3 region has the DNA TGTGCCAGCAGTGAATGGGGAGAAAACACTGAAGCTTTCTTT. Translated: CASSEWGENTEAFF. The whole variable domain, filled in from reference TRBV25-1 and TRBJ1-1, reads EADIYQTPRYLVIGTGKKITLECSQTMGHDKMYWYQQDPGMELHLIHYSYGVNSTEKGDLSSESTVSRIRTEHFPLTLESARPSHTSQYLCASSEWGENTEAFFGQGTRLTVV.

The CDR3 loop is CASSLGRQVDEQYF. CDR3 DNA: TGCGCCAGCAGCTTGGGGAGACAGGTAGACGAGCAGTACTTC. The V gene is TRBV5-1, the J gene TRBJ2-7; D might be TRBD1 (6 bases). Deletions cut 0 bases from V and 5 bases from J, with 12 bases between. Germline V lookup: CDR1 SGHRS, CDR2 YFSETQ. This CDR3 region has 14 residues.

V gene TRBV7-8 combines with J gene TRBJ2-1; the D is unclear. Trimming stripped 2 bases from V and 8 bases from J, with 16 bases between. Per the germline V gene, CDR1 is SGHVS and CDR2 is FQNEAQ. The CDR3 runs to 15 residues. Here the CDR3 reads CASSLSLDHLDEQFF. The CDR3 DNA reads TGTGCCAGCAGCTTATCCCTAGACCACCTGGATGAGCAGTTCTTC.

The chain joins TRBV4-2 to TRBJ2-5; D is possibly TRBD2 (7 bases). Germline V gene lookup returns CDR1 LGHNA and CDR2 YNFKEQ. There are 16 residues in the CDR3. V lost 0 bases, J lost 5 bases, and 16 bases lay in between. The CDR3 sequence: CASSQDIGGGMETQYF. For the CDR3, the DNA is TGTGCCAGCAGCCAAGATATAGGGGGGGGCATGGAGACCCAGTACTTC.

This clone has more than one count but fewer than ten. V and J are TRBV2 and TRBJ2-5; D gene unclear. The germline CDR1 and CDR2 sequences are SNHLY and FYNNEI. The CDR3 runs to 15 residues. Trimming took 7 bases from V and 5 from J, leaving 20 bases between them. The CDR3 coding sequence is TGTGCCAGCATCGATGAGAGCCCTTTACAGGAGACCCAGTACTTC. Protein sequence: CASIDESPLQETQYF.

The CDR3 spells CASSLEGLRNEQFF. The CDR3 nucleotides read TGTGCCAGCAGCTTAGAGGGACTTCGCAATGAGCAGTTCTTC. The chain is built from TRBV11-1 and TRBJ2-1, with a tentative D call TRBD2 (6 bases). Per the germline V gene, CDR1 is SGHAT and CDR2 is FQDESV (reference sequence). V was clipped by 1 base and J by 6 bases, with 10 bases between them. CDR3 size: 14 residues.

This clone was detected only a few times. The rearrangement uses TRBV29-1 and TRBJ1-1; the match to TRBD1 covers 10 bases. Trimming cost V 8 bases and J 3 bases; bases outside gene matches: 3. CDR3 length: 12 amino acids. The germline gives CDR1 SQVTM, CDR2 ANQGSEA. In DNA, the CDR3 is TGCAGCTCCGGACAGGGGGACACTGAAGCTTTCTTT. It is translated as CSSGQGDTEAFF.

This rearrangement joins TRBV28 to TRBJ2-2; 7 positions agree with TRBD1. CDR1 and CDR2 from the germline V gene are MDHEN and SYDVKM. The CDR3 consists of 15 residues. Unmatched junction bases numbered 10, after V lost 6 bases and J lost 6 bases. The CDR3 sequence is CASRTQQGQAGELFF. DNA for the CDR3: TGTGCCAGCAGAACCCAACAGGGGCAGGCCGGGGAGCTGTTTTTT.

The chain is built from TRBV29-1 and TRBJ2-3, with 7 bases aligning to TRBD1. The V gene's germline CDR1 is SQVTM and CDR2 ANQGSEA. V was clipped by 7 bases and J by 3 bases; unmatched bases: 7. The CDR3 sequence is 13 residues long. CDR3 region: CSAQTGSTDTQYF. The CDR3 DNA follows: TGCAGCGCCCAGACAGGGTCAACAGATACGCAGTATTTT.

This chain links TRBV27 with TRBJ2-1, with 7 bases fitting TRBD2. V lost 5 bases to trimming and J lost 8 bases; unmatched junction nucleotides: 12. The germline V gene encodes CDR1 MNHEY and CDR2 SMNVEV (reference sequence). The CDR3 is made up of 15 amino acids. The CDR3 loop reads CASSLKGRAGDEQFF. DNA of the CDR3: TGTGCCAGCAGTCTAAAGGGGAGGGCCGGGGATGAGCAGTTCTTC.

V and J are TRBV7-2 and TRBJ2-3, with 7 bases fitting TRBD2. J lost 1 base, V lost 3 bases, and 13 bases had no gene match. The CDR3 has 18 residues. Germline CDR1 SGHTA, CDR2 FQGNSA. CDR3 in amino acids: CASSFISGANVRTDTQYF. As DNA, the CDR3 is TGTGCCAGCAGCTTCATAAGCGGGGCCAATGTACGCACAGATACGCAGTATTTT.

The chain carries TRBV29-1 and TRBJ2-1, with D tentatively TRBD1 (5 bases). Trimming left V 7 bases short and J 2 bases short, with 18 bases between. CDR3 length equals 15 residues. Looked up from germline, CDR1 is SQVTM and CDR2 is ANQGSEA. The CDR3 reads CSAGKAGLAYNEQFF. The CDR3 DNA follows: TGCAGCGCTGGGAAGGCAGGGTTAGCCTACAATGAGCAGTTCTTC.

The chain links TRBV7-7 to TRBJ1-4, with D possibly being TRBD1 (6 bases). CDR3 size: 18 residues. V gave up 1 base and J gave up 1 base, with 16 bases separating them. Per germline, CDR1 SSHAT and CDR2 FNYEAQ (reference sequence). DNA of the CDR3: TGTGCCAGCAGCTTAGGTAAGGGGGTAAGGGTAACTAATGAAAAACTGTTTTTT. Translated: CASSLGKGVRVTNEKLFF. Drawing the rest from reference TRBV7-7 and TRBJ1-4, the complete variable domain is GAGVSQSPRYKVTKRGQDVTLRCDPISSHATLYWYQQALGQGPEFLTYFNYEAQPDKSGLPSDRFSAERPEGSISTLTIQRTEQRDSAMYRCASSLGKGVRVTNEKLFFGSGTQLSVL.

This clone was seen only once. V usage is TRBV5-1 and J usage is TRBJ2-1, with D possibly TRBD2 on 5 matching bases. The CDR3 is 12 residues long. V lost 2 bases, J lost 9 bases, and 9 bases lay in between. The germline V gene encodes CDR1 SGHRS and CDR2 YFSETQ. The CDR3 loop is CASSFAGVEQFF. The CDR3 DNA reads as TGCGCCAGCAGCTTCGCCGGGGTTGAGCAGTTCTTC.

V usage is TRBV7-6 and J usage is TRBJ2-7; D is possibly TRBD1 (7 bases). CDR1 and CDR2 (germline): SGHVS, FNYEAQ. V lost 4 bases and J 9 bases, leaving 16 bases between the germline ends. The CDR3 spans 13 residues. For the CDR3, the DNA is TGTGCCAGCAGCTCCGACAGGGAGCGGGCGCAGTACTTC. Protein: CASSSDRERAQYF.

This clone was picked up one time. The CDR3 sequence: CASSYSGGDTEAFF. Here the CDR3 DNA reads TGTGCCAGCAGTTACTCCGGCGGGGACACTGAAGCTTTCTTT. The genes are TRBV6-6 and TRBJ1-1; D gene ambiguous. This CDR3 comprises 14 residues. The V end lost 0 bases, the J end lost 3 bases, and 8 bases lay between the germline ends. Germline V gene data show CDR1 as MNHNY and CDR2 as SVGAGI (reference sequence).

This chain connects TRBV6-1 to TRBJ2-7; 7 bases match TRBD2. The V gene's germline CDR1 is MNHNS and CDR2 SASEGT. The V and J ends lost 7 bases and 4 bases, in that order; junction bases with no gene match: 13. The CDR3 consists of 15 residues. Here the CDR3 DNA reads TGTGCCAGCACGGTCGGACTAGGTATACAATACGAGCAGTACTTC. Translation: CASTVGLGIQYEQYF.

The CDR3 reads CASSPGQGAYEQYF. The DNA for the CDR3 is TGTGCCAGCAGCCCTGGACAGGGGGCCTACGAGCAGTACTTC. V gene TRBV5-6 combines with J gene TRBJ2-7, with 10 positions matching TRBD1. The CDR3 loop spans 14 amino acids. V was clipped by 4 bases and J by 2 bases; unmatched bases: 3. Germline V CDR1 and CDR2: SGHDT, YYEEEE.

CDR3 in DNA: TGTGCCAGCAGTCCCATGGACAGGGTGGGGAATGAGCAGTTCTTC. It encodes CASSPMDRVGNEQFF. The chain uses TRBV27 and TRBJ2-1; 8 bases fit TRBD1. The ends lost 5 bases at V and 7 bases at J; junction bases unmatched: 10. Germline V gives CDR1 MNHEY, CDR2 SMNVEV (reference sequence). This CDR3 spans 15 amino acids.

The gene calls are TRBV19 and TRBJ1-1, with D possibly matching TRBD1 (5 bases). Germline V CDR1 and CDR2: LNHDA, SQIVND (reference sequence). There are 16 residues in the CDR3. The V end lost 0 bases, the J end lost 4 bases, and 15 bases lay between the germline ends. The CDR3 region is CASSIDERGASTEAFF. CDR3 DNA: TGTGCCAGTAGTATAGATGAAAGGGGCGCAAGCACTGAAGCTTTCTTT.

The chain links TRBV4-1 to TRBJ1-1, with D possibly TRBD1 on 6 matching bases. V lost 4 bases, J lost 7 bases, and 16 bases lay in between. Germline-derived CDR1 and CDR2 are MGHRA and YSYEKL. CDR3 size: 14 residues. CDR3 protein: CASSPILRGREAFF. The CDR3 bases are TGCGCCAGCAGCCCCATTCTCAGGGGTCGTGAAGCTTTCTTT.

This clone has just one count. This chain connects TRBV9 to TRBJ1-2; 9 bases are a match to TRBD1. This CDR3 is built from 16 residues. The V segment lost 3 bases and the J segment 4 bases; nucleotides outside the gene matches: 10. CDR1 is SGDLS, CDR2 YYNGEE, per germline. The CDR3 coding sequence is TGTGCCAGCAGCGCCAGATCGACAGGGGGTAGCTATGGCTACACCTTC. Protein sequence: CASSARSTGGSYGYTF.

The chain links TRBV28 to TRBJ1-1, with 7 positions matching TRBD1. From germline, CDR1 is MDHEN and CDR2 SYDVKM. Trimming cost V 8 bases and J 4 bases; bases outside gene matches: 7. CDR3 length equals 13 residues. CDR3 nucleotides: TGTGCCAGCCTGGACAGGTGGAGCACTGAAGCTTTCTTT. Its protein is CASLDRWSTEAFF.

The chain employs TRBV5-1 and TRBJ2-2, with 7 bases that match TRBD2. The trim removed 5 bases at V and 0 bases at J, leaving 10 bases unmatched. Germline assignment: CDR1 SGHRS and CDR2 YFSETQ. The CDR3 has 17 residues. DNA of the CDR3: TGCGCCAGCAGACTCCAAGCGGGATCCACGAACACCGGGGAGCTGTTTTTT. This encodes CASRLQAGSTNTGELFF.

With regard to this clone: A read error may account for a junction end that differs from germline. V usage is TRBV11-2 and J usage is TRBJ2-4; 11 bases map to TRBD2. The germline V gene encodes CDR1 SGHAT and CDR2 FQNNGV. This CDR3 comprises 12 residues. The DNA for the CDR3 is TGTGCCAGCAGCTTAGAGGGTAGCGGGAGGGTCTTC. As protein: CASSLEGSGRVF.

The gene calls are TRBV7-2 and TRBJ2-7; TRBD2 might be the D (6 bases). Germline-derived CDR1 and CDR2 are SGHTA and FQGNSA. CDR3 size: 15 residues. The germline V and J ends were trimmed by 4 bases and 7 bases, with 20 bases remaining between them. The CDR3 is CASSSWDHGGREQYF. DNA of the CDR3: TGTGCCAGCAGCTCATGGGACCATGGAGGGCGTGAGCAGTACTTC.